This TCR beta chain came from a study of blood T cell repertoires in COVID-19. Study in general: Acute and convalescent COVID-19 specimens originated in the United States, Italy and Spain. T cells, B-cell-depleted T cells, or PBMCs supplied cDNA or gDNA.

The germline CDR1 and CDR2 sequences are KGHDR and SFDVKD. The CDR3 is 13 amino acids. Trimming removed 7 bases from V and 1 base from J, with 6 bases in between. As handled by the study authors: Reference gene primer amplification in the assay estimated nucleated cell counts. Clones were read by immunoSEQ multiplex PCR, and TCRdb kept only the in-frame ones, dropping some. Clone size and V and J calls were adopted from that table, with D and trimming inferred from the DNA. The sample lists about 130,000 clones; around 81% were seen once. Seattle patients were enrolled while actively infected and followed longitudinally. The table lists this clone with a few counts.

Material: peripheral blood. The source of this sequence is a man under 40 with COVID-19, enrolled during active disease. The V gene is TRBV24-1, the J gene TRBJ2-2; D unclear. The CDR3 here is CATRAGNTGELFF. Here the CDR3 DNA reads TGTGCCACCAGAGCAGGGAACACCGGGGAGCTGTTTTTT.